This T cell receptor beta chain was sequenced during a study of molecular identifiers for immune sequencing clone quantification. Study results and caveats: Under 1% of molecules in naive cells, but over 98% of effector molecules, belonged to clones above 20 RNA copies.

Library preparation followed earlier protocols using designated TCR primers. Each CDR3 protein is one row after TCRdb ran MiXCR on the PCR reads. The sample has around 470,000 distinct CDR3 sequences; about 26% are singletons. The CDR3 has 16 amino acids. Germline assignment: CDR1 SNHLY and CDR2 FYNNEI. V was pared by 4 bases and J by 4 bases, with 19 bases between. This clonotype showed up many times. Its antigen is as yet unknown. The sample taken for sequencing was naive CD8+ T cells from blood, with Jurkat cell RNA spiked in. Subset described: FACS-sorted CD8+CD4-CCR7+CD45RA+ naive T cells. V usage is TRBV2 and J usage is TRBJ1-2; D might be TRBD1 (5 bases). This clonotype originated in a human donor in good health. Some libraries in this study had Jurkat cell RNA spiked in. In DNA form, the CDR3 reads TGTGCCAGCAGTGGGGGCCGGGCCCAGCCTGTCTATGGCTACACCTTC. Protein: CASSGGRAQPVYGYTF.